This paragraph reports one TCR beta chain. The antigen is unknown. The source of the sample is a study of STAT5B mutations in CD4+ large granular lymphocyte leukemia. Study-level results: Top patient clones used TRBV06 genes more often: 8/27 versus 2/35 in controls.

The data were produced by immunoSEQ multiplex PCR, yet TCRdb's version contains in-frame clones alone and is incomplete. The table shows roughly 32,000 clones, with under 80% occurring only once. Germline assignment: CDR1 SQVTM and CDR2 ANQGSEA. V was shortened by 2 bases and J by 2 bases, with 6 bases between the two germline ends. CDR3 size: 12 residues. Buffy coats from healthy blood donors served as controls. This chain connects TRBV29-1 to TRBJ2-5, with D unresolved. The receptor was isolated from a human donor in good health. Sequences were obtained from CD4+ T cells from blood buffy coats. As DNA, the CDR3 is TGCAGCGTTGAACGTCAGCAAGAGACCCAGTACTTC. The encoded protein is CSVERQQETQYF.